The 22 T cell receptor beta chains listed next were all sequenced from one sample in a study of a mutant IDH1 vaccine in newly diagnosed glioma. Here immunoSEQ multiplex PCR was the method, and the copy in TCRdb shows in-frame clones only, minus some. The sample includes some 87,000 clones, 80% seen only once; the top ten take approximately 7.9%. Specified time point: baseline, week 1 (first vaccination visit). Indicated treatment: pre-vaccination baseline after standard-of-care therapy. Sequenced here: PBMCs, sampled from a glioma patient treated with radiotherapy, temozolomide or both. The origin of the receptors is a man between 35 and 55 years old with glioma.

The table lists this clone with a few counts. The chain employs TRBV7-2 and TRBJ1-2, with D perhaps matching TRBD1 (5 bases). The CDR3 covers 15 residues. V lost 1 base and J 5 bases, leaving 14 bases between the germline ends. CDR1 and CDR2 (germline): SGHTA, FQGNSA. The CDR3 spells CASSLVSDSVYGYTF. In nucleotides, the CDR3 is TGTGCCAGCAGCTTAGTGTCAGACAGCGTTTATGGCTACACCTTC.

The V gene is TRBV7-9, the J gene TRBJ1-2; no reliable D call. There are 16 residues in the CDR3. V was pared by 1 base and J by 4 bases, with 16 bases between. CDR1 is SEHNR and CDR2 is FQNEAQ in the germline V gene (reference sequence). Here the CDR3 DNA reads TGTGCCAGCAGCTTAGTATTAGGCCTTCTAACCTATGGCTACACCTTC. Amino acids: CASSLVLGLLTYGYTF. Filled out from reference TRBV7-9 and TRBJ1-2, the complete variable domain reads DTGVSQNPRHKITKRGQNVTFRCDPISEHNRLYWYRQTLGQGPEFLTYFQNEAQLEKSRLLSDRFSAERPKGSFSTLEIQRTEQGDSAMYLCASSLVLGLLTYGYTFGSGTRLTVV.

The V call is TRBV7-2, the J call TRBJ2-3, with a weak D call TRBD1 (6 bases). V lost 4 bases, J lost 1 base, and 9 bases lay in between. Germline CDR1 SGHTA, CDR2 FQGNSA. The CDR3 loop spans 14 amino acids. The CDR3 sequence: CASSYGQRTDTQYF. CDR3 bases: TGTGCCAGCAGCTATGGACAGCGCACAGATACGCAGTATTTT.

This sequence joins TRBV4-3 and TRBJ2-1; 12 nucleotides align to TRBD1. CDR1 is LGHNA and CDR2 is YSLEER in the germline V gene. Trimming removed 6 bases from V and 5 bases from J; junction bases left unmatched: 8. This CDR3 has 16 residues. CDR3 protein: CASRPGTGGGNNEQFF. The CDR3 region has the DNA TGCGCCAGCAGGCCCGGGACAGGGGGCGGAAACAATGAGCAGTTCTTC.

The chain links TRBV15 to TRBJ1-2; the D gene is possibly TRBD1 (6 bases). The V end lost 5 bases, the J end lost 8 bases, and 24 bases lay between the germline ends. CDR1 is LNHNV and CDR2 is YYDKDF in the germline V gene (reference sequence). This CDR3 contains 16 residues. The CDR3 region has the DNA TGTGCCACCAGCGGGGGGGCTGAGGTTACGGCGGGAGGCTACACCTTC. Protein sequence: CATSGGAEVTAGGYTF.

This clone was observed a handful of times. CDR3 loop: CAWSLGQENQPQHF. The CDR3 DNA reads TGTGCCTGGAGCCTCGGACAGGAAAATCAGCCCCAGCATTTT. The gene calls are TRBV30 and TRBJ1-5; TRBD1 matches 7 bases. J was trimmed by 4 bases and V by 3 bases; bases with no gene match: 6. Germline lookup yields CDR1 GTSNPN and CDR2 SVGIG (reference sequence). The CDR3 loop spans 14 amino acids.

This CDR3 is CASSERQFDGYTF. The CDR3, as DNA: TGTGCCAGCAGTGAAAGACAGTTCGACGGCTACACCTTC. The chain couples TRBV6-1 to TRBJ1-2, with D possibly TRBD1 on 5 matching bases. The CDR3 length is 13 residues. The V end was cut by 2 bases, the J end by 8 bases, with 12 bases between. Germline-derived CDR1 and CDR2 are MNHNS and SASEGT.

The chain employs TRBV2 and TRBJ2-7; D unclear. Looked up from germline, CDR1 is SNHLY and CDR2 is FYNNEI. The CDR3 runs to 13 residues. Trimming shortened V by 7 bases and J by 3 bases, and 13 bases separated the two germline ends. The CDR3 loop reads CASTPAPNYEQYF. The DNA for the CDR3 is TGTGCCAGCACCCCGGCTCCTAACTACGAGCAGTACTTC.

CDR3 nucleotides: TGTGCCAGCAGCTTTACAGGCGGTCGAGGCGACGAGCAGTACTTC. Protein sequence: CASSFTGGRGDEQYF. V and J are TRBV7-9 and TRBJ2-7; perhaps TRBD1 as D (5 bases). CDR3 length equals 15 residues. V dropped 3 bases and J dropped 5 bases, with 17 bases sitting between them. In germline, CDR1 is SEHNR, CDR2 FQNEAQ (reference sequence). Using reference TRBV7-9 and TRBJ2-7 for the parts outside the CDR3, the full variable domain is DTGVSQNPRHKITKRGQNVTFRCDPISEHNRLYWYRQTLGQGPEFLTYFQNEAQLEKSRLLSDRFSAERPKGSFSTLEIQRTEQGDSAMYLCASSFTGGRGDEQYFGPGTRLTVT.

This chain connects TRBV7-2 to TRBJ2-7; D gene ambiguous. Germline V lookup: CDR1 SGHTA, CDR2 FQGNSA. The CDR3 is 18 residues long. Trimming left V 5 bases short and J 0 bases short, with 23 bases between. In DNA form, the CDR3 reads TGTGCCAGCAGCCCTTCAGCCGCGTCCTCTAAAAGCTCCTACGAGCAGTACTTC. Amino acids: CASSPSAASSKSSYEQYF. The full variable domain, its missing parts supplied by reference TRBV7-2 and TRBJ2-7, is GAGVSQSPSNKVTEKGKDVELRCDPISGHTALYWYRQSLGQGLEFLIYFQGNSAPDKSGLPSDRFSAERTGGSVSTLTIQRTQQEDSAVYLCASSPSAASSKSSYEQYFGPGTRLTVT.

The rearrangement joins TRBV6-5 to TRBJ1-2; D unclear. The V and J ends lost 6 bases and 8 bases respectively, with 16 bases between them. CDR1 is MNHEY and CDR2 is SVGAGI in the germline V gene. CDR3 size: 13 residues. For the CDR3, the DNA is TGTGCCAGCAGGCTCGAGGCGATACACGGCTACACCTTC. Encoded protein: CASRLEAIHGYTF.

The rearrangement joins TRBV29-1 to TRBJ2-7; 12 nucleotides align to TRBD2. V was pared by 4 bases and J by 0 bases, with 10 bases of the junction left unmatched. This CDR3 contains 17 residues. Germline V gene sequence: CDR1 SQVTM, CDR2 ANQGSEA. The CDR3 here is CSVVGDLAGGPSYEQYF. The DNA for the CDR3 is TGCAGCGTTGTAGGGGACCTAGCGGGAGGGCCCTCCTACGAGCAGTACTTC.

The V and J genes are TRBV29-1 and TRBJ2-7; 14 nucleotides agree with TRBD2. The junction had 10 bases not matched to a gene; V was cut back by 6 bases and J by 6 bases. The CDR3 runs to 15 residues. In germline, CDR1 is SQVTM, CDR2 ANQGSEA. DNA for the CDR3: TGCAGCGTGCGGACAGGACTAGCGGGAGGAGGCGAGCAGTACTTC. Its protein is CSVRTGLAGGGEQYF.

The chain combines TRBV20-1 with TRBJ2-7; D may be TRBD2 (6 bases). The V gene's germline CDR1 is DFQATT and CDR2 SNEGSKA (reference sequence). The ends were cut back, 5 bases at V and 7 bases at J, with 12 bases in the middle. This CDR3 contains 11 residues. The CDR3 loop is CSAGGAKEQYF. The CDR3 DNA follows: TGCAGTGCTGGAGGGGCTAAGGAGCAGTACTTC.

This clone was picked up a small number of times. The rearrangement uses TRBV11-2 and TRBJ1-5; 8 nucleotides match TRBD1. J was trimmed by 6 bases and V by 3 bases; bases with no gene match: 7. The CDR3 contains 15 residues. Per germline, CDR1 SGHAT and CDR2 FQNNGV. The CDR3 reads CASSLGQGAVQPQHF. In DNA form, the CDR3 reads TGTGCCAGCAGCTTGGGCCAGGGGGCGGTTCAGCCCCAGCATTTT.

The sample holds a few counts of this clone. The rearrangement links TRBV29-1 to TRBJ1-2; unclear D gene. This CDR3 contains 14 residues. Germline CDR1 is SQVTM and CDR2 is ANQGSEA. The ends were cut back, 0 bases at V and 1 base at J, with 9 bases in the middle. The CDR3 spells CSVEEGGINYGYTF. CDR3 DNA: TGCAGCGTTGAAGAAGGAGGGATTAACTATGGCTACACCTTC. The full variable domain, its missing parts supplied by reference TRBV29-1 and TRBJ1-2, is SAVISQKPSRDICQRGTSLTIQCQVDSQVTMMFWYRQQPGQSLTLIATANQGSEATYESGFVIDKFPISRPNLTFSTLTVSNMSPEDSSIYLCSVEEGGINYGYTFGSGTRLTVV.

This clone was counted once. The chain links TRBV4-3 to TRBJ1-2; D not certain. Looked up from germline, CDR1 is LGHNA and CDR2 is YSLEER. V was pared by 0 bases and J by 0 bases, with 20 bases between. This CDR3 comprises 19 residues. Here the CDR3 DNA reads TGCGCCAGCAGCCAAGAGGTGACCTTTGACTCATCGGCTAACTATGGCTACACCTTC. Its translation is CASSQEVTFDSSANYGYTF.

This clone has just one count. V and J are TRBV7-9 and TRBJ2-7; D perhaps matches TRBD1 (6 bases). The V gene lost 5 bases and the J gene lost 1 base, with 21 bases spanning the gap. The length of the CDR3 is 17 residues. Germline V gene sequence: CDR1 SEHNR, CDR2 FQNEAQ (reference sequence). CDR3 DNA: TGTGCCAGCAGCCACCCCAGGGGCCAAGGGATTTCCTACGAGCAGTACTTC. Protein product: CASSHPRGQGISYEQYF.

The V call is TRBV19, the J call TRBJ2-3; TRBD2 agrees at 7 bases. This CDR3 is built from 16 residues. In germline, CDR1 is LNHDA, CDR2 SQIVND (reference sequence). V shed 5 bases and J 1 base; nucleotides not matched to a gene: 9. This CDR3 reads CASSVLGAGGTDTQYF. The CDR3 DNA reads TGTGCCAGTAGTGTCTTAGGGGCGGGGGGCACAGATACGCAGTATTTT.

This chain joins TRBV7-9 and TRBJ2-7; the match to TRBD1 covers 9 bases. CDR1 and CDR2 (germline): SEHNR, FQNEAQ (reference sequence). Trimming at V came to 5 bases and at J to 2 bases, leaving 10 bases not matched to a gene. This CDR3 spans 16 amino acids. The CDR3 DNA sequence: TGTGCCAGCAGCCAGCCGGGACAGGGCTCAACCTACGAGCAGTACTTC. Its protein is CASSQPGQGSTYEQYF. Full variable domain (remainder filled in from reference TRBV7-9 and TRBJ2-7): DTGVSQNPRHKITKRGQNVTFRCDPISEHNRLYWYRQTLGQGPEFLTYFQNEAQLEKSRLLSDRFSAERPKGSFSTLEIQRTEQGDSAMYLCASSQPGQGSTYEQYFGPGTRLTVT.

The V gene is TRBV6-4, the J gene TRBJ1-4, with 7 bases lining up with TRBD1. Trimming took 0 bases from V and 6 from J; bases not matched to a gene: 4. There are 15 residues in the CDR3. CDR1 is MRHNA and CDR2 is SNTAGT in the germline V gene. CDR3 sequence: CASSDSDRVDEKLFF. The DNA of the CDR3 is TGTGCCAGCAGTGACTCTGACAGGGTGGATGAAAAACTGTTTTTT.

About this clone: The same CDR3 arises from other DNA sequences in this sample as well. The chain has TRBV7-9 and TRBJ1-1, with no clear D. Germline V gene lookup returns CDR1 SEHNR and CDR2 FQNEAQ (reference sequence). Deletions cut 0 bases from V and 1 base from J, with 6 bases between. The CDR3 extends over 14 amino acids. The DNA for the CDR3 is TGTGCCAGCAGCTTAGCCGGGAGGAACACTGAAGCTTTCTTT. Encoded protein: CASSLAGRNTEAFF.